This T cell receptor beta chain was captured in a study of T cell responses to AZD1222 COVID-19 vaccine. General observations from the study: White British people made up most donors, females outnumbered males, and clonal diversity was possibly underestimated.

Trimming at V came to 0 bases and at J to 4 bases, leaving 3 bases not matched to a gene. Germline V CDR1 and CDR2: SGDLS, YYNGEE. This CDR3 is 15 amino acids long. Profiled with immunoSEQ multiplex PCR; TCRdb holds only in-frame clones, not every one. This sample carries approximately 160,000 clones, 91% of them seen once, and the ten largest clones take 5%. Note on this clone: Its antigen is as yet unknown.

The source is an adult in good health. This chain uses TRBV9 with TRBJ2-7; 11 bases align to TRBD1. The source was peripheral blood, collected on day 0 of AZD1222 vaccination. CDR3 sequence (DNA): TGTGCCAGCAGCGTAGAAGGACAGGGGGCTTACGAGCAGTACTTC. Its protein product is CASSVEGQGAYEQYF. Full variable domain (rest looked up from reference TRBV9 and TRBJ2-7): DSGVTQTPKHLITATGQRVTLRCSPRSGDLSVYWYQQSLDQGLQFLIQYYNGEERAKGNILERFSAQQFPDLHSELNLSSLELGDSALYFCASSVEGQGAYEQYFGPGTRLTVT.